This T cell receptor (beta chain) emerged from a study of radiation and T cells in renal cell carcinoma. Time point: blood 2 weeks post-SBRT. Stated treatment: 15 Gy SBRT to primary tumor, nephrectomy 4 weeks later. This table comes from immunoSEQ multiplex PCR, and its TCRdb copy is limited to in-frame clones, with some not included. Of just over 150,000 clones detected, 87% appear once; the ten largest clones hold around 13%. The CDR3 contains 15 residues. Germline V CDR1 and CDR2: MNHEY, SVGAGI. Unmatched junction bases numbered 6, after V lost 6 bases and J lost 4 bases. The source material was blood, sampled from a patient whose treatment included radiotherapy and nephrectomy. This clonotype was obtained from a woman aged 50 to 65 with renal cell carcinoma. This sequence joins TRBV6-5 and TRBJ2-5; the match to TRBD2 covers 12 bases. The CDR3 protein is CASRRGLAGPETQYF. The CDR3 bases are TGTGCCAGCAGGCGCGGACTAGCGGGGCCAGAGACCCAGTACTTC.